Shown below are 9 T cell receptor beta chains from a single sample sequenced in a study of cytomegalovirus exposure and HLA in healthy donors. Here immunoSEQ multiplex PCR was the method, and the copy in TCRdb shows in-frame clones only, minus some. The table includes some 83,000 clones, around 94% detected once. Sequencing used PBMCs. The receptors originated from a woman younger than 35 in good health and CMV-seronegative.

The chain has TRBV6-6 and TRBJ2-7; maybe TRBD1 (6 bases). The CDR3 extends over 15 amino acids. V lost 5 bases to trimming and J lost 0 bases, with 14 bases between them. Germline lookup yields CDR1 MNHNY and CDR2 SVGAGI (reference sequence). CDR3 protein: CASSLGQTVSYEQYF. The CDR3 DNA reads as TGTGCCAGCAGTCTAGGACAGACTGTCTCCTACGAGCAGTACTTC.

CDR3 amino acids: CASSTTSGSLNEQFF. The CDR3 DNA is TGCGCCAGCAGCACAACTAGCGGGAGTCTTAATGAGCAGTTCTTC. J is TRBJ2-1 and V is TRBV5-1; 11 bases map to TRBD2. V gave up 4 bases and J gave up 7 bases; unmatched junction bases: 7. The CDR3 runs 15 residues. The germline gives CDR1 SGHRS, CDR2 YFSETQ.

The chain joins TRBV5-1 to TRBJ2-2; 9 bases fit TRBD1. This CDR3 is 16 amino acids long. Germline lookup yields CDR1 SGHRS and CDR2 YFSETQ. After removal of 4 bases from V and 4 bases from J, the junction contained 8 bases not matched to a gene. The CDR3 coding sequence is TGCGCCAGCAGCACGGGACAGGGAAGTGGCACCGGGGAGCTGTTTTTT. It yields the protein CASSTGQGSGTGELFF.

J is TRBJ2-5 and V is TRBV27, with 13 bases that match TRBD2. Trimming took 2 bases from V and 1 from J; bases not matched to a gene: 4. The germline CDR1 and CDR2 sequences are MNHEY and SMNVEV (reference sequence). The CDR3 loop spans 17 amino acids. The CDR3: CASSLTRTSGGQETQYF. The CDR3 nucleotides read TGTGCCAGCAGTTTAACCCGGACTAGCGGGGGCCAAGAGACCCAGTACTTC.

CDR3 nucleotides: TGTGCCTGGAGTTTCCTAGGGGTAACTAATGAAAAACTGTTTTTT. This sequence encodes CAWSFLGVTNEKLFF. The chain recombines TRBV30 with TRBJ1-4, with a possible D match to TRBD1 (5 bases). The germline V and J ends were trimmed by 2 bases and 1 base, with 11 bases remaining between them. Germline V gene data show CDR1 as GTSNPN and CDR2 as SVGIG (reference sequence). The CDR3 contains 15 residues.

The chain carries TRBV5-4 and TRBJ2-5; 12 positions match TRBD2. Per the germline V gene, CDR1 is SGHNT and CDR2 is YYREEE (reference sequence). The J segment lost 5 bases and the V segment lost 1 base, leaving 9 bases of the junction unmatched. This CDR3 is built from 17 residues. The chain's CDR3 is CASSLWASGRAEETQYF. CDR3 DNA: TGTGCCAGCAGCTTGTGGGCTAGCGGGAGGGCCGAGGAGACCCAGTACTTC.

The chain couples TRBV19 to TRBJ1-5; D might be TRBD1 (6 bases). The V and J ends lost 7 bases and 6 bases respectively, with 13 bases between them. Germline V gene lookup returns CDR1 LNHDA and CDR2 SQIVND (reference sequence). CDR3 size: 13 residues. The CDR3 is CASKQGGSQPQHF. For the CDR3, the DNA is TGTGCCAGTAAACAGGGAGGGAGTCAGCCCCAGCATTTT.

The rearrangement links TRBV30 to TRBJ2-5; 8 nucleotides agree with TRBD1. From germline, CDR1 is GTSNPN and CDR2 SVGIG (reference sequence). This CDR3 contains 14 residues. J gave up 5 bases and V 5 bases, and 10 bases lay outside the gene matches. Here the CDR3 reads CAWSRGQLMETQYF. The CDR3 DNA reads TGTGCCTGGTCCAGGGGGCAGTTAATGGAGACCCAGTACTTC.

The chain uses TRBV19 and TRBJ2-7, with D possibly being TRBD1 (5 bases). CDR1 is LNHDA, CDR2 SQIVND, per germline (reference sequence). V was shortened by 3 bases and J by 5 bases, with 20 bases between the two germline ends. The CDR3 loop spans 16 amino acids. CDR3 region: CASSILFGRQGHEQYF. CDR3 DNA sequence: TGTGCCAGTAGTATTCTCTTTGGTCGGCAGGGCCACGAGCAGTACTTC.